These T cell receptor beta chains were read from a single sample in a study of blood T cell repertoires in COVID-19. Profiling relied on immunoSEQ multiplex PCR, and the TCRdb table lists in-frame clones only, not all of them. The table includes around 320,000 clones, about 87% detected once. Source material: peripheral blood. These receptor sequences come from a woman aged 25 to 39 who had recovered from COVID-19. The conserved cysteine and the conserved F or W are not part of the CDR3 here. The order of the fields is clone size, V gene, J gene, CDR3 protein. Expanded clones are given a class, and other clones once, few, many or no size at all.

few	TRBV3-1/TRBV3-2	TRBJ2-3	ASSPTLLASTDTQY
.	TRBV6-1	TRBJ1-5	ASSEYSNQPQH
.	TRBV18	TRBJ1-1	ASSPGTGYEAF
once	TRBV11-2	TRBJ2-1	ASSLVRGPYNEQF
.	TRBV10-3	TRBJ2-7	AISVGTGGPNYEQY
.	TRBV20-1	TRBJ1-1	SASGPYTEAF
.	TRBV14	TRBJ1-3	ASSQGWGRGNTIY
.	TRBV7-2	TRBJ2-5	ASSNTRSSGETQY
.	TRBV6-5	TRBJ2-3	ATGRGTTDTQY
.	TRBV28	TRBJ2-7	ASSEVAGAYEQY
.	TRBV5-1	TRBJ1-6	ASSTYNSPLH
.	TRBV28	TRBJ1-4	ASSTPQGMNEKLF
.	TRBV6-5	TRBJ1-3	ASSFDRSSGNTIY
.	TRBV7-2	TRBJ2-3	ASSFPGGPTDTQY
.	TRBV4-3	TRBJ2-1	ASSQEGQYNEQF
.	TRBV15	TRBJ1-1	ATSRGRLETEAF
.	TRBV5-6	TRBJ2-1	ASSSTMVQRPF
once	TRBV2	TRBJ1-1	ASSTGRRVNTEAF
.	TRBV23-1	TRBJ2-5	ANSTFGRGGY
.	TRBV5-1	TRBJ2-4	ASSPRGSGIQY
.	TRBV30	TRBJ1-1	AWSRRQSGGTEAF
.	TRBV18	TRBJ1-4	ASSPPTGDNEKLF
.	TRBV4-3	TRBJ2-7	ASSQGSGGYEQY
.	TRBV18	TRBJ1-1	ASSPRQVAGTEAF
.	TRBV4-2	TRBJ2-3	ASSRSLDLPDTQY
.	TRBV7-9	TRBJ2-1	ASSLGLAGEQF
.	TRBV6-2/TRBV6-3	TRBJ2-1	ASSGTSGVQGEQF
.	TRBV6-1	TRBJ2-7	ASSEAPGMYEQY
.	TRBV3-1/TRBV3-2	TRBJ2-7	ASSPSSYEQY
few	TRBV12-3/TRBV12-4	TRBJ2-1	ASSFIGGVEQF
.	TRBV18	TRBJ1-3	ASSPFPEKPSGNTIY
.	TRBV19	TRBJ1-5	ASSDRGGSDQPQH
once	TRBV19	TRBJ1-1	ASSSIYRGTEAF
.	TRBV4-1	TRBJ1-2	ASSPQTGVVIVYT
once	TRBV15	TRBJ2-5	ATKRGRPQETQY
.	TRBV5-4	TRBJ2-2	ASSLPGGTGELF
once	TRBV4-2	TRBJ1-6	ASSQAGTGGFPSVVPLH
.	TRBV28	TRBJ2-1	ASSSGGGPPRDEQF
.	TRBV6-5	TRBJ1-2	ASSYSRQGESGYT
.	TRBV7-8	TRBJ2-7	ASSAPRGEQY
.	TRBV10-3	TRBJ1-6	AISESRTAYNSPLH
few	TRBV6-2/TRBV6-3	TRBJ1-2	ASSLQGRYGYT
.	TRBV28	TRBJ1-2	ASSSPANYGYT
.	TRBV5-6	TRBJ1-2	ASSHQGAPGYT
.	TRBV23-1	TRBJ2-3	ASTRETSGGGLTGATDTQY
.	TRBV9	TRBJ2-7	ASSVGGQGYEQY
few	TRBV30	TRBJ1-6	AWSVAGGFGSPLH
.	TRBV7-3	TRBJ2-7	ASSLGGTYEQY
.	TRBV2	TRBJ1-2	ASSGLQGGGGYT
.	TRBV4-3	TRBJ2-5	ASSQVTGGQETQY
.	TRBV4-2	TRBJ2-3	ASSLGLAGGLVDTQY
.	TRBV6-6	TRBJ2-3	ASSRPKRGGGTDTQY
.	TRBV5-4	TRBJ1-1	ASSSRGERLTEAF
.	TRBV19	TRBJ2-1	ASAPGFPSLDEQF
once	TRBV5-1	TRBJ1-2	ASRGSYVYGYT
.	TRBV18	TRBJ1-3	ASSDGLSGNTIY
.	TRBV6-5	TRBJ1-5	ASSSVGQPNQPQH
.	TRBV5-1	TRBJ1-4	ASSFGTVGTNEKLF
.	TRBV7-6	TRBJ1-6	ASSLRQDSPLH